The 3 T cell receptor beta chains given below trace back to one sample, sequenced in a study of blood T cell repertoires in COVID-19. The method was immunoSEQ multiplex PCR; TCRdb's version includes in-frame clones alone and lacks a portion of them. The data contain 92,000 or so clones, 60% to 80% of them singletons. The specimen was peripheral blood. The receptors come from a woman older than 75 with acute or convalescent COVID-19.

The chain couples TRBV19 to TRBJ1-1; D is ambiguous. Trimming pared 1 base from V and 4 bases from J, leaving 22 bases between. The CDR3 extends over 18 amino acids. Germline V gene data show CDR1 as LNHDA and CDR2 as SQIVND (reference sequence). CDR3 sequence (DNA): TGTGCCAGTAGTATAGGTTCAAGTAACGGCGGAGTAGTCACTGAAGCTTTCTTT. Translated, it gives CASSIGSSNGGVVTEAFF.

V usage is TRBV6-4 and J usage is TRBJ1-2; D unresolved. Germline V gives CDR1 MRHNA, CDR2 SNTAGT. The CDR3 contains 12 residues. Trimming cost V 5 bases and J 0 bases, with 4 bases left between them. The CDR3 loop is CASSPSNYGYTF. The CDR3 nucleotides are TGTGCCAGCAGTCCTTCTAACTATGGCTACACCTTC.

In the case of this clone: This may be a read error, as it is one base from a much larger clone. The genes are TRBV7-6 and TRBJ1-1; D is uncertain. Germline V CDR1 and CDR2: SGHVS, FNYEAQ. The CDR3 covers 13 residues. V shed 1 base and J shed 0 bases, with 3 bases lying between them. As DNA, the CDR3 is TGTGCCAGCAGCTTAGATATGAACACTGAAGCTTTCTTT. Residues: CASSLDMNTEAFF.